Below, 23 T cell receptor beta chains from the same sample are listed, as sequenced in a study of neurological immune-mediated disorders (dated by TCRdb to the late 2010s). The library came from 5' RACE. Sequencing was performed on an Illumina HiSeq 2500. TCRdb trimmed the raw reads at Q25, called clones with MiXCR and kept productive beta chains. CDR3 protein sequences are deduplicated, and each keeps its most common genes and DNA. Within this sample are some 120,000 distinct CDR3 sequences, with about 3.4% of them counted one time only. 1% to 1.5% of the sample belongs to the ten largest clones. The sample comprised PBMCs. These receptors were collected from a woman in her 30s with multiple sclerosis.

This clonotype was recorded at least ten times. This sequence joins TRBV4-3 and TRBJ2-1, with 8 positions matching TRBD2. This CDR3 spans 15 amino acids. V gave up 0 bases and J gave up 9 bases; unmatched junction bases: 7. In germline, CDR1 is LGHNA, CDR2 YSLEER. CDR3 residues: CASSQEVGRASEQFF. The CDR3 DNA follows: TGCGCCAGCAGCCAAGAAGTCGGGAGGGCCAGTGAGCAGTTCTTC.

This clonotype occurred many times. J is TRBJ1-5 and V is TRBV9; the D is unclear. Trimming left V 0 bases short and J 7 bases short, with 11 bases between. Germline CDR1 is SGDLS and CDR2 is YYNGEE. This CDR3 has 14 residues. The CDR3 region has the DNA TGTGCCAGCAGCGTAGAGGATAAGGGCCAGCCCCAGCATTTT. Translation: CASSVEDKGQPQHF.

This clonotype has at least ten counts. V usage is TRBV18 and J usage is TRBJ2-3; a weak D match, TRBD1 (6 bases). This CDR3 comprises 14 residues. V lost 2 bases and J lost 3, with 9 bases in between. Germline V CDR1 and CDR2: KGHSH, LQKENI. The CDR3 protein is CASSPWQGTDTQYF. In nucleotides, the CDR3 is TGTGCCAGCTCACCATGGCAGGGGACAGATACGCAGTATTTT.

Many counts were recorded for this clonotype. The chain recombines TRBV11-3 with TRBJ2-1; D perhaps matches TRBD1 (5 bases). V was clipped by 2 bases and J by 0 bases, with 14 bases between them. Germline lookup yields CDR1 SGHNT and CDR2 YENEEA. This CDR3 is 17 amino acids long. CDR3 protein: CASSLRGPGRSYNEQFF. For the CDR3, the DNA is TGTGCCAGCAGCTTAAGAGGTCCAGGGCGCTCCTACAATGAGCAGTTCTTC. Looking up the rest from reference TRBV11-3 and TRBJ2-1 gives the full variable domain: EAGVVQSPRYKIIEKKQPVAFWCNPISGHNTLYWYLQNLGQGPELLIRYENEEAVDDSQLPKDRFSAERLKGVDSTLKIQPAELGDSAVYLCASSLRGPGRSYNEQFFGPGTRLTVL.

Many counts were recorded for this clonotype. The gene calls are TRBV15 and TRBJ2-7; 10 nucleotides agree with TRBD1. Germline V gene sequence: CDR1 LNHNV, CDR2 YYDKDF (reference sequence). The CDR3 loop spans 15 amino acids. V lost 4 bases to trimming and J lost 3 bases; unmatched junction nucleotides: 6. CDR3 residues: CATSKDRGVNYEQYF. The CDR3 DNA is TGTGCCACCAGCAAGGACAGGGGGGTAAACTACGAGCAGTACTTC.

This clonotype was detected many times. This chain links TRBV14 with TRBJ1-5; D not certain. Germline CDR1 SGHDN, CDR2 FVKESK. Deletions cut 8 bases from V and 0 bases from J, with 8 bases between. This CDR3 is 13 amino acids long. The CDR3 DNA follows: TGTGCCAGCGTGGCCTATAGCAATCAGCCCCAGCATTTT. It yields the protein CASVAYSNQPQHF.

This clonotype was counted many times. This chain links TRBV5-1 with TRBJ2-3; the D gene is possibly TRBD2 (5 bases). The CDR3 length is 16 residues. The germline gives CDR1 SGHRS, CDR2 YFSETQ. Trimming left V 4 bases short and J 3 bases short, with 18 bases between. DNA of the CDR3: TGCGCCAGCAGCCCGTTACTACTAGAGAAGACAGATACGCAGTATTTT. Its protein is CASSPLLLEKTDTQYF.

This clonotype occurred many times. For the CDR3, the DNA is TGTGCCAGCAGCCCTAAACTTAGAGTCGCCGTTGCGGGAGCTTTCTTT. This codes for CASSPKLRVAVAGAFF. V gene TRBV7-9 combines with J gene TRBJ1-1; D is ambiguous. V was pared by 5 bases and J by 10 bases, with 26 bases between. CDR1 and CDR2 from the germline V gene are SEHNR and FQNEAQ (reference sequence). This CDR3 region has 16 residues.

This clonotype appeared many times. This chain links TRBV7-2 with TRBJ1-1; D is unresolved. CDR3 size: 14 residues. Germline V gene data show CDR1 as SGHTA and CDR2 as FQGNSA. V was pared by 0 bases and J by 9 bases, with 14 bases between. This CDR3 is CASSLATAGGQAFF. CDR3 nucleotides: TGTGCCAGCAGCTTAGCAACGGCAGGCGGGCAAGCTTTCTTT.

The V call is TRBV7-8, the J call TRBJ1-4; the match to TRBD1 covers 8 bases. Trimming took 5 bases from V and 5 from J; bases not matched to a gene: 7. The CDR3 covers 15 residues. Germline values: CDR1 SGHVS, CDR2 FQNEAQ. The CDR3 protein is CASSPRTGPNEKLFF. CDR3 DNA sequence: TGTGCCAGCAGCCCCCGGACAGGGCCGAATGAAAAACTGTTTTTT. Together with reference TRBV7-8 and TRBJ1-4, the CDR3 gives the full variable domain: GAGVSQSPRYKVAKRGQDVALRCDPISGHVSLFWYQQALGQGPEFLTYFQNEAQLDKSGLPSDRFFAERPEGSVSTLKIQRTQQEDSAVYLCASSPRTGPNEKLFFGSGTQLSVL.

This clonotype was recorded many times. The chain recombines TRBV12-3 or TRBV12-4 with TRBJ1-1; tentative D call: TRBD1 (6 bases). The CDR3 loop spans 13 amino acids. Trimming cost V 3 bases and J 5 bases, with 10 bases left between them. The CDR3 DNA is TGTGCCAGCAGTTTCAACAGGGTAACTGAAGCTTTCTTT. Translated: CASSFNRVTEAFF.

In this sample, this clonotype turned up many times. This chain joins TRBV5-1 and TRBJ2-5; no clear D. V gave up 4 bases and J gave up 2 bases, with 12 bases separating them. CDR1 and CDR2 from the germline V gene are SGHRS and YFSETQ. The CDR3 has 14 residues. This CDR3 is CASSLGRLQETQYF. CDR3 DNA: TGCGCCAGCAGCCTAGGACGGCTGCAAGAGACCCAGTACTTC.

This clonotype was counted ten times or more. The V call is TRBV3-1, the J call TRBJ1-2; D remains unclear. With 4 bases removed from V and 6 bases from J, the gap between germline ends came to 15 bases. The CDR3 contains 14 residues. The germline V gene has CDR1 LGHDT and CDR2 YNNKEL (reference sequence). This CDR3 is CASSPSYTGDGYTF. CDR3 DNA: TGTGCCAGCAGCCCTTCGTACACTGGCGATGGCTACACCTTC.

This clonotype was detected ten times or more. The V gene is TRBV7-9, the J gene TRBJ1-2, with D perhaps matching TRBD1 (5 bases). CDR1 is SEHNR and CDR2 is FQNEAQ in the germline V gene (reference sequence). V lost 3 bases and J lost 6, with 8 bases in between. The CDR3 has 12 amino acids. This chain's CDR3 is CASSFGGDGYTF. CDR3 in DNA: TGTGCCAGCAGCTTCGGAGGGGATGGCTACACCTTC.

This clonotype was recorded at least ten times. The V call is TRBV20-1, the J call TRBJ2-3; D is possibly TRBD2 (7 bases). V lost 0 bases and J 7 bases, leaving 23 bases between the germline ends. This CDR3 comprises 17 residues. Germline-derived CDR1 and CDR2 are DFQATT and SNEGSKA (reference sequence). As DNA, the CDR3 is TGCAGTGCTAGAGATCTGATGAGGGGGGGCTTTCCATATACGCAGTATTTT. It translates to CSARDLMRGGFPYTQYF.

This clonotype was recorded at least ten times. The CDR3: CATYSTDTQYF. CDR3 nucleotides: TGTGCCACCTATAGCACAGATACGCAGTATTTT. The chain carries TRBV7-2 and TRBJ2-3; D not certain. The CDR3 contains 11 residues. CDR1 and CDR2 (germline): SGHTA, FQGNSA. The V and J ends lost 10 bases and 0 bases respectively, with 5 bases between them.

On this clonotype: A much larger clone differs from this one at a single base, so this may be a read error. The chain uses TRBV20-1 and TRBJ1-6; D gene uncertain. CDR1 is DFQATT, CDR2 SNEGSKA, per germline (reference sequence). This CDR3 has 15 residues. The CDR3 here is CRGAWESSYNSHLHF. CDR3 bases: TGCAGGGGCGCATGGGAGAGCTCCTATAATTCACACCTCCACTTT.

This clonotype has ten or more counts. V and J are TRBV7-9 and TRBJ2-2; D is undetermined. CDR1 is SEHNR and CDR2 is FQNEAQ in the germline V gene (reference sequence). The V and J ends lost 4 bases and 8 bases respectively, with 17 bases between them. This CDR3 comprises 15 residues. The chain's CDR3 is CASSSTSAVVGELFF. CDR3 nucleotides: TGTGCCAGCAGCTCCACCAGCGCCGTGGTGGGGGAGCTGTTTTTT.

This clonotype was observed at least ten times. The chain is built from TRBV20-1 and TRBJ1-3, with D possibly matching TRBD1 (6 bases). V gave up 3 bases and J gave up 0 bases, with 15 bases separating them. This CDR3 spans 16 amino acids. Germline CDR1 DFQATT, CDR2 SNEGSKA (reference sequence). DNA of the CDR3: TGCAGTGCTAGGGGGGCTGACGCAGGCTCTGGAAACACCATATATTTT. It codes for CSARGADAGSGNTIYF.

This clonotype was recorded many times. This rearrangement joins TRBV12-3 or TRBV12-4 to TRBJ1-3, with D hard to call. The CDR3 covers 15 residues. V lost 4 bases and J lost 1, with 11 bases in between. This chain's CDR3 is CASSSSAFSGNTIYF. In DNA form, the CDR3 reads TGTGCCAGCAGTTCCTCAGCTTTTTCTGGAAACACCATATATTTT.

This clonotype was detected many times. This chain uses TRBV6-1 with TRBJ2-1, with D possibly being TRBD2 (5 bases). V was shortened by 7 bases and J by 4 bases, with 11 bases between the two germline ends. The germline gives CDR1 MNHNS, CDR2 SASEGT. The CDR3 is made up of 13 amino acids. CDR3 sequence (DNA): TGTGCCAGCACCCGCCCGGGGTACAATGAGCAGTTCTTC. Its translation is CASTRPGYNEQFF.

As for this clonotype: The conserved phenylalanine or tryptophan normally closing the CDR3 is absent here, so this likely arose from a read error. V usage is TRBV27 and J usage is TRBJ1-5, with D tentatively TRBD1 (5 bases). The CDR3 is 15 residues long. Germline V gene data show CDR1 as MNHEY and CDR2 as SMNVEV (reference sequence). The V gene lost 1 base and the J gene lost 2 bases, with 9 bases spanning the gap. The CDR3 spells CASSLLGQRNQPQHI. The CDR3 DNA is TGTGCCAGCAGTTTATTGGGGCAGCGCAATCAGCCCCAGCATATT.

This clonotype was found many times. CDR3 coding DNA: TGTGCCAGCAGCTTGGGGCTCTCGACGGCAGGCACTGAAGCTTTCTTT. This sequence encodes CASSLGLSTAGTEAFF. The chain employs TRBV7-2 and TRBJ1-1; D is possibly TRBD1 (5 bases). Germline V lookup: CDR1 SGHTA, CDR2 FQGNSA. There are 16 residues in the CDR3. V lost 3 bases to trimming and J lost 4 bases, with 18 bases between them. The variable domain in full, with the rest retrieved from reference TRBV7-2 and TRBJ1-1, is GAGVSQSPSNKVTEKGKDVELRCDPISGHTALYWYRQSLGQGLEFLIYFQGNSAPDKSGLPSDRFSAERTGGSVSTLTIQRTQQEDSAVYLCASSLGLSTAGTEAFFGQGTRLTVV.